This T cell receptor beta chain was obtained from a study of radiotherapy plus CTLA-4 blockade in lung cancer. About the research overall: Of all patients, about 17% responded objectively and approximately 29% showed disease control. General study points: Clones derived from tumor TCRs expanded in blood after radiotherapy plus ipilimumab.

Sequencing was performed with immunoSEQ multiplex PCR; in TCRdb, only in-frame clones are kept and a portion is missing. The repertoire consists of 85,000 to 90,000 clones, with roughly 86% occurring once and the leading ten covering approximately 15%. Per germline, CDR1 SGHAT and CDR2 FQDESV (reference sequence). V lost 0 bases to trimming and J lost 2 bases, with 8 bases between them. This CDR3 is built from 14 residues. With regard to this clone: Its specificity is not known.

The chain carries TRBV11-1 and TRBJ2-7, with D possibly called TRBD1 or TRBD2 (5 bases each). The material sequenced was peripheral blood, taken from a patient treated with radiotherapy plus ipilimumab. The source of this sequence is a human donor with non-small cell lung cancer that progressed on radiotherapy plus ipilimumab. The CDR3 region has the DNA TGTGCCAGCAGCTTAGCGGGACCCCCCTACGAGCAGTACTTC. Encoded protein: CASSLAGPPYEQYF. The complete variable domain, with remaining parts taken from reference TRBV11-1 and TRBJ2-7, reads EAEVAQSPRYKITEKSQAVAFWCDPISGHATLYWYRQILGQGPELLVQFQDESVVDDSQLPKDRFSAERLKGVDSTLKIQPAELGDSAMYLCASSLAGPPYEQYFGPGTRLTVT.